These 28 T cell receptor beta chains were sequenced from one sample in a study of T cells in Graves' hyperthyroidism and ophthalmopathy. What was amplified from RNA transcripts were TCR beta CDR3 regions. The HTBI primer set drove a first-round RT-PCR of the TCR CDR3. Using its own MiXCR run on the multiplex PCR reads, TCRdb lists one record per CDR3 protein. This sample has fewer than 900,000 distinct CDR3 sequences, with around 20% found just once. Input material: blood. The source of these receptors is a woman in her fifties or sixties with Graves' hyperthyroidism that later progressed to Graves' ophthalmopathy.

This rearrangement joins TRBV28 to TRBJ2-7; D unresolved. Germline loops: CDR1 MDHEN, CDR2 SYDVKM. The length of the CDR3 is 11 residues. V was pared by 4 bases and J by 6 bases, with 7 bases between. CDR3 loop: CASSYGPEQYV. In DNA form, the CDR3 reads TGTGCCAGCAGTTATGGGCCCGAGCAGTACGTC.

The CDR3: CASSVGIMGLAGVDEQFF. The CDR3 coding sequence is TGTGCCAGCAGCGTAGGTATCATGGGACTAGCGGGGGTCGATGAGCAGTTCTTC. V gene TRBV9 combines with J gene TRBJ2-1; 14 bases fit TRBD2. Germline CDR1 reads SGDLS; CDR2 reads YYNGEE. CDR3 length: 18 amino acids. With 0 bases clipped from V and 8 bases from J, the junction kept 10 bases outside the gene matches.

DNA for the CDR3: TGTGCCAGCAGCTTAGCGGACAGGGGTAGCAATCAGCCCCAGCATTTT. It is translated as CASSLADRGSNQPQHF. The chain has TRBV7-9 and TRBJ1-5; 9 bases align to TRBD1. V shed 0 bases and J 0 bases; nucleotides not matched to a gene: 0. The length of the CDR3 is 16 residues. Germline V gene data show CDR1 as SEHNR and CDR2 as FQNEAQ (reference sequence).

V and J are TRBV20-1 and TRBJ2-5, with TRBD2 matching over 7 bases. This CDR3 is 12 amino acids long. The V gene's germline CDR1 is DFQATT and CDR2 SNEGSKA (reference sequence). CDR3 region: CSPSGDQETQYF. The CDR3 DNA is TGCAGCCCCAGCGGGGACCAAGAGACCCAGTACTTC.

The chain uses TRBV27 and TRBJ1-1; D may be TRBD1 (6 bases). V was trimmed by 4 bases and J by 2 bases, leaving 14 bases between them. Per germline, CDR1 MNHEY and CDR2 SMNVEV (reference sequence). CDR3 length equals 15 residues. CDR3 sequence reads: CASSSPGGLNTEAFF. Written as DNA, the CDR3 is TGTGCCAGCAGTTCACCCGGGGGGCTTAACACTGAAGCTTTCTTT.

The chain employs TRBV27 and TRBJ2-7; TRBD1 agrees at 7 bases. The junction had 12 bases not matched to a gene; V was cut back by 4 bases and J by 3 bases. Germline-derived CDR1 and CDR2 are MNHEY and SMNVEV (reference sequence). The CDR3 loop spans 16 amino acids. The CDR3 spells CASSSPGQRAGYEQYF. For the CDR3, the DNA is TGTGCCAGCAGTTCCCCGGGACAGAGGGCCGGCTACGAGCAGTACTTC.

The count of this clonotype is one. This chain joins TRBV5-1 and TRBJ2-5; TRBD2 matches at 10 bases. The V gene end was trimmed by 4 bases and the J gene end by 2 bases; junction bases not matched to a gene: 8. The CDR3 spans 16 residues. Looked up from germline, CDR1 is SGHRS and CDR2 is YFSETQ. Written as DNA, the CDR3 is TGCGCCAGCAGCAACCACGGGACTAGCGCACAAGAGACCCAGTACTTC. Translation: CASSNHGTSAQETQYF.

The chain recombines TRBV6-2 or TRBV6-3 with TRBJ2-3; the D gene is possibly TRBD1 (5 bases). This CDR3 comprises 14 residues. From germline, CDR1 is MNHEY and CDR2 SVGEGT. Trimming removed 0 bases from V and 4 bases from J, with 8 bases in between. In DNA, the CDR3 is TGTGCCAGCAGTTACTCGCAGGGTGCAGATACGCAGTATTTT. Protein product: CASSYSQGADTQYF.

This clonotype was observed a handful of times. V usage is TRBV11-1 and J usage is TRBJ1-2, with unresolved D. Germline CDR1 SGHAT, CDR2 FQDESV (reference sequence). The CDR3 loop spans 14 amino acids. V was pared by 3 bases and J by 2 bases, with 10 bases between. As DNA, the CDR3 is TGTGCCAGCAGCTTGTTACAGTCGAACTATGGCTACACCTTC. Its translation: CASSLLQSNYGYTF.

The rearrangement links TRBV5-1 to TRBJ2-1; the match to TRBD1 covers 7 bases. The germline CDR1 and CDR2 sequences are SGHRS and YFSETQ. J was trimmed by 3 bases and V by 4 bases; bases with no gene match: 7. The CDR3 has 15 amino acids. DNA for the CDR3: TGCGCCAGCAGCACCGGTACAGGGGTCTACAATGAGCAGTTCTTC. This gives the protein CASSTGTGVYNEQFF.

This clonotype was seen many times. This rearrangement joins TRBV12-3 or TRBV12-4 to TRBJ2-5; a weak D match, TRBD1 (7 bases). The CDR3 sequence is 14 residues long. Trimming stripped 6 bases from V and 5 bases from J, with 16 bases between. CDR3 bases: TGTGCCAGCAGCCGTGGGGGGACAGTGGAGACCCAGTACTTC. This gives the protein CASSRGGTVETQYF.

At least ten counts were recorded for this clonotype. The chain employs TRBV2 and TRBJ1-1; maybe TRBD1 (6 bases). Germline-derived CDR1 and CDR2 are SNHLY and FYNNEI. The CDR3 is made up of 13 amino acids. Between the trimmed V and J ends, which lost 4 bases and 4 bases, there was a span of 10 bases. For the CDR3, the DNA is TGTGCCAGCAGTGGGGGGCTGGGCACTGAAGCTTTCTTT. Amino acids: CASSGGLGTEAFF.

This clonotype has just a few counts. This chain links TRBV6-2 or TRBV6-3 with TRBJ2-1; the D gene could be TRBD1 or TRBD2 (6 bases each). The length of the CDR3 is 14 residues. V was shortened by 0 bases and J by 8 bases, with 11 bases between the two germline ends. In germline, CDR1 is MNHEY, CDR2 SVGEGT. CDR3 DNA: TGTGCCAGCAGTTACTCGGGGGGCGGAGATGAGCAGTTCTTC. It is translated as CASSYSGGGDEQFF.

This chain joins TRBV10-3 and TRBJ2-3; D remains unclear. With 0 bases removed from V and 8 bases from J, the gap between germline ends came to 18 bases. The CDR3 runs 16 residues. The germline V gene has CDR1 ENHRY and CDR2 SYGVKD. The CDR3 reads CAISESATQSATTQYF. CDR3 bases: TGTGCCATCAGTGAGTCGGCCACCCAGTCGGCAACTACGCAGTATTTT.

This chain connects TRBV12-3 or TRBV12-4 to TRBJ2-7; 10 nucleotides match TRBD2. The CDR3 is 15 residues long. Unmatched junction bases numbered 5, after V lost 0 bases and J lost 6 bases. CDR3 in amino acids: CASSLALGLATEQYF. CDR3 sequence (DNA): TGTGCCAGCAGTTTAGCGTTGGGACTAGCGACCGAGCAGTACTTC.

With respect to this clonotype: A read error may produce the germline difference seen at one junction end. The chain couples TRBV20-1 to TRBJ1-6; 8 bases are a match to TRBD1. The CDR3 sequence is 13 residues long. The V gene's germline CDR1 is DFQATT and CDR2 SNEGSKA (reference sequence). In nucleotides, the CDR3 is TGCAGTGCAAGACAGGGGCCTAATTCACTCCTCCACTTT. This sequence encodes CSARQGPNSLLHF.

This clonotype was seen only a few times. The chain joins TRBV3-1 to TRBJ1-6, with D unresolved. The CDR3 has 17 residues. Per the germline V gene, CDR1 is LGHDT and CDR2 is YNNKEL (reference sequence). V shed 0 bases and J shed 2 bases, with 11 bases lying between them. The CDR3 is CASSQDYGITYNSPLHF. CDR3 sequence (DNA): TGTGCCAGCAGCCAAGATTACGGGATCACCTATAATTCACCCCTCCACTTT.

In this sample, this clonotype turned up a few times. The chain employs TRBV24-1 and TRBJ1-5, with 8 bases identical to TRBD1. The V segment lost 5 bases and the J segment 8 bases; nucleotides outside the gene matches: 10. Germline V CDR1 and CDR2: KGHDR, SFDVKD. The CDR3 covers 15 residues. CDR3 sequence (DNA): TGTGCCACCAGTGTCGGCAGGGGGCTGGTGGAGCCCCAGCATTTT. Translating it yields CATSVGRGLVEPQHF.

This clonotype was observed many times. The chain uses TRBV2 and TRBJ2-2; 8 nucleotides match TRBD1. Germline trimming cut 6 bases from V and 1 base from J; bases unmatched to any gene: 1. Looked up from germline, CDR1 is SNHLY and CDR2 is FYNNEI. This CDR3 is 14 amino acids long. The CDR3 reads CASRGQVNTGELFF. In DNA form, the CDR3 reads TGTGCCAGCAGGGGACAGGTGAACACCGGGGAGCTGTTTTTT.

This clonotype was detected only a few times. The rearrangement uses TRBV5-1 and TRBJ1-3; D not certain. Germline CDR1 is SGHRS and CDR2 is YFSETQ. CDR3 size: 16 residues. V was pared by 4 bases and J by 0 bases, with 14 bases between. This CDR3 reads CASSGSDRSSGNTIYF. The CDR3, as DNA: TGCGCCAGCAGCGGGTCGGACCGGTCCTCTGGAAACACCATATATTTT.

This clonotype was detected ten times or more. The rearrangement uses TRBV2 and TRBJ2-1, with a weak D call TRBD2 (6 bases). Trimming stripped 7 bases from V and 6 bases from J, with 19 bases between. The CDR3 sequence is 15 residues long. From germline, CDR1 is SNHLY and CDR2 FYNNEI. The CDR3 nucleotides read TGTGCCAGCACCAGAGCGGGCCTCGGGGGCAATGAGCAGTTCTTC. Translating it yields CASTRAGLGGNEQFF.

At least ten counts were recorded for this clonotype. The V call is TRBV11-2, the J call TRBJ1-2; D may be TRBD1 (6 bases). Per the germline V gene, CDR1 is SGHAT and CDR2 is FQNNGV. CDR3 length: 14 amino acids. Trimming took off 2 bases at V and 8 bases at J, with 15 bases between the two ends. CDR3 nucleotide sequence: TGTGCCAGCAGCTTATATCGGGGGGCGCACGGCTACACCTTC. It is translated as CASSLYRGAHGYTF.

Many counts were recorded for this clonotype. The chain uses TRBV7-2 and TRBJ2-5; tentative D call: TRBD1 (5 bases). Germline V gene sequence: CDR1 SGHTA, CDR2 FQGNSA. The CDR3 is 14 amino acids. V gave up 5 bases and J gave up 1 base, with 11 bases separating them. CDR3 residues: CASSLPDTQETQYF. CDR3 sequence (DNA): TGTGCCAGCAGCCTACCGGACACCCAAGAGACCCAGTACTTC.

This chain connects TRBV27 to TRBJ1-4; D might be TRBD1 (6 bases). V lost 6 bases, J lost 7 bases, and 9 bases lay in between. Germline V gene lookup returns CDR1 MNHEY and CDR2 SMNVEV (reference sequence). The CDR3 has 12 residues. The DNA for the CDR3 is TGTGCCAGCAGACAGGGAACTGAAAAACTGTTTTTT. It translates to CASRQGTEKLFF.

This clonotype was seen a handful of times. The V gene is TRBV6-5, the J gene TRBJ1-1, with D tentatively TRBD1 (6 bases). In germline, CDR1 is MNHEY, CDR2 SVGAGI. CDR3 length equals 14 residues. V was cut by 3 bases and J by 4 bases, with 12 bases left in between. The CDR3 reads CASSYQGMGTEAFF. The DNA for the CDR3 is TGTGCCAGCAGTTATCAGGGGATGGGCACTGAAGCTTTCTTT.

In this sample, this clonotype turned up a few times. The rearrangement joins TRBV7-9 to TRBJ2-7, with TRBD2 matching 7 bases. Germline V gene sequence: CDR1 SEHNR, CDR2 FQNEAQ (reference sequence). CDR3 length: 17 residues. Trimming cost V 0 bases and J 2 bases; bases outside gene matches: 10. This CDR3 reads CASSLAGRGVKAYEQYF. In nucleotides, the CDR3 is TGTGCCAGCAGCTTAGCGGGGAGGGGTGTCAAAGCCTACGAGCAGTACTTC.

This chain uses TRBV7-3 with TRBJ1-2; 8 nucleotides line up with TRBD1. This CDR3 is 14 amino acids long. Trimming removed 6 bases from V and 4 bases from J; junction bases left unmatched: 7. Germline V gene sequence: CDR1 SGHTA, CDR2 FQGTGA. CDR3 in DNA: TGTGCCAGCAGATCGACAGGGGCTGTCTATGGCTACACCTTC. Translated: CASRSTGAVYGYTF.

There are a few counts of this clonotype. Given a much more abundant clone one base away, this may be a read error. V is TRBV28 and J is TRBJ1-1; D uncertain. Trimming cost V 3 bases and J 2 bases, with 7 bases left between them. The CDR3 extends over 13 amino acids. In germline, CDR1 is MDHEN, CDR2 SYDVKM. This chain's CDR3 is CASSFPDNTEAFF. The CDR3, as DNA: TGTGCCAGCAGTTTCCCAGATAACACTGAAGCTTTCTTT.